Shown below are 9 T cell receptor beta chains from a single sample sequenced in a study of Graves' ophthalmopathy and Graves' hyperthyroidism. For repertoire sequencing, the TCR beta CDR3 regions were amplified from RNA transcripts. The authors performed first-round RT-PCR with HTBI primers and then a second-round multiplex PCR. In TCRdb, the multiplex PCR reads were re-called with MiXCR into one record per CDR3 protein. Seen here are hundreds of thousands of distinct CDR3 sequences, approximately 21% observed once, and the top ten hold around 6.5%. Sequencing used peripheral blood. The origin of the receptors is a woman under 30 with stable Graves' hyperthyroidism. Some clones in this sample may be carry-over from other donors' samples.

The chain carries TRBV6-5 and TRBJ1-5; D is perhaps TRBD1 (5 bases). Germline V lookup: CDR1 MNHEY, CDR2 SVGAGI. The V and J ends lost 2 bases and 4 bases respectively, with 9 bases between them. This CDR3 is 14 amino acids long. CDR3 DNA sequence: TGTGCCAGCAGTTACCAGGGCGTGAATCAGCCCCAGCATTTT. This encodes CASSYQGVNQPQHF.

This clonotype was seen a few times. The genes are TRBV9 and TRBJ2-2; possibly TRBD2 for D (5 bases). Looked up from germline, CDR1 is SGDLS and CDR2 is YYNGEE. V was pared by 0 bases and J by 7 bases, with 7 bases between. This CDR3 region has 13 residues. Here the CDR3 DNA reads TGTGCCAGCAGCGTAGCCGGGATCGGGGAGCTGTTTTTT. Translation gives CASSVAGIGELFF. Together with reference TRBV9 and TRBJ2-2, the CDR3 gives the full variable domain: DSGVTQTPKHLITATGQRVTLRCSPRSGDLSVYWYQQSLDQGLQFLIQYYNGEERAKGNILERFSAQQFPDLHSELNLSSLELGDSALYFCASSVAGIGELFFGEGSRLTVL.

This clonotype was counted between two and nine times. V and J are TRBV25-1 and TRBJ1-1; TRBD1 might be the D (6 bases). The CDR3 loop spans 13 amino acids. With 1 base removed from V and 6 bases from J, the gap between germline ends came to 9 bases. Germline CDR1 is MGHDK and CDR2 is SYGVNS. CDR3 DNA sequence: TGTGCCAGCAGTGAATCGGGGGCGGCTGAAGCTTTCTTT. Protein product: CASSESGAAEAFF.

The sample holds many counts of this clonotype. The chain carries TRBV5-1 and TRBJ2-7, with 13 bases lining up with TRBD2. Trimming removed 4 bases from V and 3 bases from J; junction bases left unmatched: 7. The CDR3 loop spans 16 amino acids. From germline, CDR1 is SGHRS and CDR2 YFSETQ. The CDR3 DNA follows: TGCGCCAGCAGCCCATGGACTAGCGGGAGTGACTACGAGCAGTACTTC. Encoded protein: CASSPWTSGSDYEQYF. The full variable domain, rest sourced from reference TRBV5-1 and TRBJ2-7, is KAGVTQTPRYLIKTRGQQVTLSCSPISGHRSVSWYQQTPGQGLQFLFEYFSETQRNKGNFPGRFSGRQFSNSRSEMNVSTLELGDSALYLCASSPWTSGSDYEQYFGPGTRLTVT.

This clonotype was counted at least ten times. The chain carries TRBV12-3 or TRBV12-4 and TRBJ2-5; unclear D gene. With 1 base removed from V and 0 bases from J, the gap between germline ends came to 6 bases. This CDR3 is 14 amino acids long. The CDR3 DNA sequence: TGTGCCAGCAGTTTAGACCAGTACCAAGAGACCCAGTACTTC. This codes for CASSLDQYQETQYF.

In this sample, this clonotype turned up many times. The CDR3 nucleotides are TGTGCCAGCAGCTCGAGACTTAAGGTGGCCTCACCCCTCCACTTT. Its translation is CASSSRLKVASPLHF. V and J are TRBV7-8 and TRBJ1-6; the D is unclear. The CDR3 loop spans 15 amino acids. Trimming left V 4 bases short and J 10 bases short, with 17 bases between. CDR1 and CDR2 (germline): SGHVS, FQNEAQ.

Comment on this clonotype: A much larger clone lies one base from this, so it may be a read error. The chain joins TRBV6-1 to TRBJ1-6, with D unresolved. Germline V gene data show CDR1 as MNHNS and CDR2 as SASEGT. CDR3 size: 14 residues. The CDR3 loop is CASRQKAYNSHLHF. The CDR3 DNA reads TGTGCCAGCAGACAGAAGGCTTATAATTCACACCTCCACTTT.

There are a few counts of this clonotype. This chain uses TRBV4-1 with TRBJ1-1; D is uncertain. The CDR3 sequence is 17 residues long. V dropped 4 bases and J dropped 4 bases, with 22 bases sitting between them. The germline V gene encodes CDR1 MGHRA and CDR2 YSYEKL. CDR3: CASSPDWGGWSSTEAFF. In DNA form, the CDR3 reads TGCGCCAGCAGCCCTGACTGGGGTGGGTGGTCTTCCACTGAAGCTTTCTTT.

This clonotype was counted at least ten times. V gene TRBV9 combines with J gene TRBJ2-7; the D gene is possibly TRBD1 (5 bases). Germline V gene sequence: CDR1 SGDLS, CDR2 YYNGEE. This CDR3 spans 13 amino acids. The germline V and J ends were trimmed by 0 bases and 4 bases, with 8 bases remaining between them. The CDR3 nucleotides read TGTGCCAGCAGCGTAGCACCAGGGTACGAGCAGTACTTC. Its translation: CASSVAPGYEQYF.